Shown below are 8 T cell receptor beta chains from a single sample sequenced in a study of blood T cell repertoires in COVID-19. Using immunoSEQ multiplex PCR, the repertoire was profiled, and TCRdb retains in-frame clones only, with some absent. In the table there are 200,000 to 250,000 clones, about four fifths of which are singletons. Sequenced sample: PBMCs or T cells enriched from blood (not recorded which). These receptor sequences come from a woman aged 55-69 years who had recovered from COVID-19.

CDR3: CASSDRVGNTIYF. The CDR3 coding sequence is TGCGCCAGCAGCGACCGGGTGGGAAACACCATATATTTT. The V and J genes are TRBV4-1 and TRBJ1-3; D unclear. With 5 bases removed from V and 4 bases from J, the gap between germline ends came to 9 bases. The CDR3 contains 13 residues. Germline CDR1 and CDR2: MGHRA and YSYEKL.

V usage is TRBV2 and J usage is TRBJ2-7; perhaps TRBD1 as D (5 bases). Looked up from germline, CDR1 is SNHLY and CDR2 is FYNNEI. The CDR3 is 15 residues long. The V gene lost 0 bases and the J gene lost 2 bases, with 11 bases spanning the gap. The CDR3 spells CASSEAWGRPYEQYF. The CDR3 DNA follows: TGTGCCAGCAGTGAAGCCTGGGGCAGGCCCTACGAGCAGTACTTC.

Here the CDR3 reads CASSTGQGRITNYGYTF. The CDR3 DNA is TGTGCCAGTAGTACCGGACAGGGGAGAATAACTAACTATGGCTACACCTTC. The V call is TRBV19, the J call TRBJ1-2, with 9 bases that match TRBD1. The CDR3 has 17 amino acids. V was clipped by 4 bases and J by 0 bases; unmatched bases: 9. Germline CDR1 and CDR2: LNHDA and SQIVND (reference sequence).

The chain employs TRBV6-5 and TRBJ1-5; no clear D. CDR3 size: 12 residues. Trimming took 4 bases from V and 6 from J, leaving 7 bases between them. The germline gives CDR1 MNHEY, CDR2 SVGAGI. The CDR3 reads CASSSLGQPQHF. The CDR3 nucleotides are TGTGCCAGCAGTTCGCTAGGTCAGCCCCAGCATTTT.

This clone came up once. This chain links TRBV7-2 with TRBJ1-2; D uncertain. Per the germline V gene, CDR1 is SGHTA and CDR2 is FQGNSA. V shed 5 bases and J shed 8 bases, with 12 bases lying between them. The CDR3 covers 12 residues. The CDR3 reads CASSPRVSGYTF. For the CDR3, the DNA is TGTGCCAGCAGCCCTCGAGTTAGCGGCTACACCTTC. Full variable domain (rest looked up from reference TRBV7-2 and TRBJ1-2): GAGVSQSPSNKVTEKGKDVELRCDPISGHTALYWYRQSLGQGLEFLIYFQGNSAPDKSGLPSDRFSAERTGGSVSTLTIQRTQQEDSAVYLCASSPRVSGYTFGSGTRLTVV.

The V and J genes are TRBV11-3 and TRBJ1-1; TRBD1 agrees at 10 bases. CDR3 length: 12 amino acids. The germline V gene has CDR1 SGHNT and CDR2 YENEEA. V trimming: 5 bases; J trimming: 9 bases; junction bases outside the gene matches: 3. The CDR3 region is CASSVGQGKAFF. DNA of the CDR3: TGTGCCAGCAGCGTGGGACAGGGGAAAGCTTTCTTT.

V and J are TRBV9 and TRBJ2-7; maybe TRBD1 (5 bases). The CDR3 is 15 amino acids. The germline gives CDR1 SGDLS, CDR2 YYNGEE. Trimming shortened V by 0 bases and J by 5 bases, and 15 bases separated the two germline ends. The CDR3 sequence is CASSVDSGKKNEQYF. The CDR3, as DNA: TGTGCCAGCAGCGTAGATTCAGGGAAGAAGAACGAGCAGTACTTC.

The CDR3 nucleotides are TGTGCCAGCAGCTTAGGACTTCCTCCGAACACTGAAGCTTTCTTT. This codes for CASSLGLPPNTEAFF. V gene TRBV7-3 combines with J gene TRBJ1-1; D gene ambiguous. The germline V gene encodes CDR1 SGHTA and CDR2 FQGTGA. The CDR3 contains 15 residues. Trimming pared 2 bases from V and 1 base from J, leaving 11 bases between.